Listed here are 3 T cell receptor beta chains from one sample, sequenced in a study of human T cells and chemical hapten exposure. TCRdb re-called the RACE reads through MiXCR, storing one row per CDR3 protein. The sample lists around 380,000 distinct CDR3 sequences, more than 4.5% occurring once. The sample's time point: patch test 1, 2 weeks after DPC sensitization. Specified treatment: therapeutic diphenylcyclopropenone sensitization with weekly scalp DPC. The source material was whole blood, sampled in connection with sensitization to the hapten diphenylcyclopropenone (DPC). Every receptor here comes from a woman aged 45-59 years with alopecia areata. Some clones in this sample may be carry-over from other donors' samples.

This clonotype was seen at least ten times. This chain links TRBV5-6 with TRBJ2-4; tentatively, D is TRBD2 (6 bases). The V end lost 1 base, the J end lost 6 bases, and 14 bases lay between the germline ends. Germline V gene lookup returns CDR1 SGHDT and CDR2 YYEEEE. This CDR3 spans 15 amino acids. The CDR3 loop is CASSLTASGLNIQYF. DNA for the CDR3: TGTGCCAGCAGCTTGACGGCCAGCGGGTTAAACATTCAGTACTTC.

This clonotype was counted ten times or more. This chain uses TRBV18 with TRBJ1-1; no reliable D call. Germline V gives CDR1 KGHSH, CDR2 LQKENI. The CDR3 sequence is 13 residues long. V shed 3 bases and J shed 0 bases, with 5 bases lying between them. CDR3 bases: TGTGCCAGCTCACCGAAGGTGAACACTGAAGCTTTCTTT. This gives the protein CASSPKVNTEAFF.

This clonotype was seen ten or more times. The chain carries TRBV11-2 and TRBJ2-2; 7 nucleotides line up with TRBD1. Germline CDR1 SGHAT, CDR2 FQNNGV. The CDR3 has 14 residues. V gave up 1 base and J gave up 7 bases; unmatched junction bases: 3. The CDR3 reads CASSLGGGGGELFF. Written as DNA, the CDR3 is TGTGCCAGCAGCTTAGGAGGGGGCGGCGGGGAGCTGTTTTTT.